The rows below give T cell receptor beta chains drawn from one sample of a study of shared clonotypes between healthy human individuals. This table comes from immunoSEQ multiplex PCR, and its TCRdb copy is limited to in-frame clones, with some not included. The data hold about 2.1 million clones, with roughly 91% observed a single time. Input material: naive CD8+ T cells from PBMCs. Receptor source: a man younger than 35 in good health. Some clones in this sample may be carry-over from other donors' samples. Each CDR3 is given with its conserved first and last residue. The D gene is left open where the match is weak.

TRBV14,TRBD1,CASSLKMGLLTGTGAFTGELFF
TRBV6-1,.,CASSDVGSQPQHF
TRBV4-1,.,CASSPRPRTEAFF
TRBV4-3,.,CASSPTAGNTEAFF
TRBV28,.,CASSFRRGYEQYF
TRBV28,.,CATRKGNTEAFF
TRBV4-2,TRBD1,CASSQKLQGEPPGYTF
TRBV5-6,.,CASSLSSDSYNSPLHF
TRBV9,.,CASSGNRVEQFF
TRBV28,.,CASKLILGLNYGYTF
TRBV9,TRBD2,CASSRLAGEKEQFF
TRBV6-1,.,CASGNSPTRSKGYTF
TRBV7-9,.,CASSHNGVAATYEQYF
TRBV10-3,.,CAIRSQGPKAEETQYF
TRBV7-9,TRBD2,CASSLAPRLAASYEQYF
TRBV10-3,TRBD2,CAISEFGGGTDTQYF
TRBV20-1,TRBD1,CSARQGDGYTF
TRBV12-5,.,CASGSDLGDEQYF
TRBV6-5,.,CASSYSTDYEQYF
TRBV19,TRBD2,CASFKDGTSGLITGELFF
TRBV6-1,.,CASSVSFFRGWEQYF
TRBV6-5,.,CASSYYGRAYEQYF
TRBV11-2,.,CASSLGTLVLERTIYF
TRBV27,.,CASSSGLEPDTQYF
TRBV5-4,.,CASSPGGTSYEQYF
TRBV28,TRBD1,CASSVTGLNSPLHF
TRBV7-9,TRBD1,CASSRDSLFPYEQYF
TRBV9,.,CASSLGRGSGYEQYF
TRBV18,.,CASSPRKGQDYGYTF
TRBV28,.,CASSLGFFGEQYF
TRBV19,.,CSGVRYYEQFF
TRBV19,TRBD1,CASSTIRTGLDTEAFF
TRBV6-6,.,CASSNTGPEEQYF
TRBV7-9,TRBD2,CASSLSLAGGSEQFF
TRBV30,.,CAWDRAGTQYF
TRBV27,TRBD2,CASSLGASGSGEQYF
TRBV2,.,CASSDGTGLQPQHF
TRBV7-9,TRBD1,CASSPRPGQGIYEQYF
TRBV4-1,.,CASSQDHTALLYGYTF
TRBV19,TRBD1,CASSRPKTGEVSGANVLTF
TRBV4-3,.,CASSQVADSRGNTEAFF
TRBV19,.,CASSIGRAGYEQYF
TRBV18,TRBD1,CASSPERTGKLGANVLTF
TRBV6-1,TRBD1,CASYHRGNTGELFF
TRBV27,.,CASSLSGGDISYEQYF
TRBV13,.,CASSLSPPSSYNEQFF
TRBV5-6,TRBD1,CASSFVTGERETQYF
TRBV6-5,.,CASTMQGFTEAFF
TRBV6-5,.,CASSWNRQEYQPQHF
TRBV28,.,CASSGEGVRALRSGGEKLFF